This TCR beta chain comes out of a study of cytomegalovirus exposure and HLA in healthy donors. The study's findings and limits: The authors listed 150 to 200 TCR beta chains as cytomegalovirus-associated.

J lost 3 bases, V lost 3 bases, and 2 bases had no gene match. Per the germline V gene, CDR1 is LNHNV and CDR2 is YYDKDF (reference sequence). This CDR3 spans 14 amino acids. A word on this clone: Its antigen remains unknown.

Profiled with immunoSEQ multiplex PCR; TCRdb holds only in-frame clones, not every one. The sample holds under 250,000 clones; around 80% are singletons and the top ten take 1% to 1.5%. The sample taken for sequencing was PBMCs. This chain joins TRBV15 and TRBJ2-7; TRBD1 matches 10 bases. The sequence was obtained from a young woman in good health and CMV-seronegative. The CDR3 here is CATSRDRGNYEQYF. For the CDR3, the DNA is TGTGCCACCAGCAGGGACAGGGGGAACTACGAGCAGTACTTC.